The 32 T cell receptor beta chains presented below share a single source sample, sequenced in a study of OX40 agonist ivuxolimab in advanced cancers. The method was immunoSEQ multiplex PCR; TCRdb's version includes in-frame clones alone and lacks a portion of them. The repertoire includes tens of thousands of clones, about 90% of them detected once, and about 4.4% sits in the top ten. Source: CD4+ or CD8+ T cells sorted from blood, taken in a trial of the OX40 agonist ivuxolimab. Receptors were obtained from an adult with an advanced solid tumor such as melanoma, head and neck, liver or kidney cancer.

The chain links TRBV9 to TRBJ1-1, with D uncertain. Germline V gives CDR1 SGDLS, CDR2 YYNGEE. V lost 0 bases and J 0 bases, leaving 9 bases between the germline ends. This CDR3 has 15 amino acids. The CDR3 is CASSVVLGMNTEAFF. CDR3 in DNA: TGTGCCAGCAGCGTAGTGCTCGGAATGAACACTGAAGCTTTCTTT.

This chain joins TRBV29-1 and TRBJ2-6; no clear D. V gave up 6 bases and J gave up 1 base, with 13 bases separating them. Germline-derived CDR1 and CDR2 are SQVTM and ANQGSEA. CDR3 length equals 15 residues. The CDR3, as DNA: TGCAGCGTCATTGTCCCAGGTTCTGGGGCCAACGTCCTGACTTTC. It codes for CSVIVPGSGANVLTF.

The chain couples TRBV27 to TRBJ1-1; D is perhaps TRBD1 (5 bases). This CDR3 is 12 amino acids long. V lost 4 bases to trimming and J lost 7 bases, with 10 bases between them. Looked up from germline, CDR1 is MNHEY and CDR2 is SMNVEV (reference sequence). CDR3 nucleotide sequence: TGTGCCAGCAGTTCCGGGACTCTTGAAGCTTTCTTT. Amino acid sequence: CASSSGTLEAFF.

The chain is built from TRBV6-5 and TRBJ2-7; a possible D gene is TRBD1 (6 bases). Trimming cost V 7 bases and J 0 bases, with 10 bases left between them. The CDR3 sequence is 13 residues long. Germline V lookup: CDR1 MNHEY, CDR2 SVGAGI. CDR3 region: CASTTGFSYEQYF. The CDR3 DNA reads as TGTGCCAGCACCACAGGGTTCTCCTACGAGCAGTACTTC.

This clone is a singleton in its sample. The chain is built from TRBV5-1 and TRBJ1-1; 10 bases are shared with TRBD1. The germline V gene encodes CDR1 SGHRS and CDR2 YFSETQ. This CDR3 has 15 residues. The J segment lost 11 bases and the V segment lost 3 bases, leaving 13 bases of the junction unmatched. DNA of the CDR3: TGCGCCAGCAGCTCAGACGGGACAGGGGTTTCGTGGGCTTTCTTT. It is translated as CASSSDGTGVSWAFF. The complete variable domain, with remaining parts taken from reference TRBV5-1 and TRBJ1-1, reads KAGVTQTPRYLIKTRGQQVTLSCSPISGHRSVSWYQQTPGQGLQFLFEYFSETQRNKGNFPGRFSGRQFSNSRSEMNVSTLELGDSALYLCASSSDGTGVSWAFFGQGTRLTVV.

This clone was detected a few times. This chain connects TRBV27 to TRBJ2-2, with D possibly TRBD1 on 6 matching bases. V gave up 10 bases and J gave up 1 base, with 10 bases separating them. The CDR3 is 13 amino acids. From germline, CDR1 is MNHEY and CDR2 SMNVEV (reference sequence). The CDR3 is CATATGNTGELFF. The CDR3 region has the DNA TGTGCCACCGCGACAGGGAACACCGGGGAGCTGTTTTTT.

The chain recombines TRBV19 with TRBJ2-1; 9 nucleotides agree with TRBD2. The CDR3 covers 14 residues. Per the germline V gene, CDR1 is LNHDA and CDR2 is SQIVND (reference sequence). V was clipped by 3 bases and J by 7 bases; unmatched bases: 4. As DNA, the CDR3 is TGTGCCAGTAGTATTAGCGGGGGTAGGAATGAGCAGTTCTTC. Encoded protein: CASSISGGRNEQFF.

This sequence joins TRBV6-4 and TRBJ1-5, with D hard to call. V lost 4 bases, J lost 2 bases, and 21 bases lay in between. The CDR3 has 18 residues. The germline CDR1 and CDR2 sequences are MRHNA and SNTAGT. CDR3 in amino acids: CASSVVKACRYRNQPQHF. CDR3 DNA sequence: TGTGCCAGCAGTGTAGTTAAGGCCTGTAGGTATCGCAATCAGCCCCAGCATTTT.

The rearrangement uses TRBV19 and TRBJ2-1; 11 bases fit TRBD2. The CDR3 is 15 amino acids. V lost 2 bases and J lost 9; bases outside the gene matches: 6. Germline V gene data show CDR1 as LNHDA and CDR2 as SQIVND (reference sequence). The CDR3 loop reads CASSISLAGVGEQFF. The CDR3 DNA follows: TGTGCCAGTAGTATATCACTAGCGGGAGTCGGTGAGCAGTTCTTC.

The CDR3 nucleotides read TGTGCCAGCAGCTTAGCACAGGGAATTCCGTACTTC. This sequence encodes CASSLAQGIPYF. V is TRBV7-8 and J is TRBJ2-7; weak D call: TRBD1 (6 bases). Trimming removed 0 bases at V and 12 bases at J, with 12 bases between. Per germline, CDR1 SGHVS and CDR2 FQNEAQ. The CDR3 is 12 residues long.

The gene calls are TRBV5-6 and TRBJ1-3; D gene ambiguous. This CDR3 region has 15 residues. V was cut by 3 bases and J by 0 bases, with 10 bases left in between. Germline V gene data show CDR1 as SGHDT and CDR2 as YYEEEE. CDR3 sequence reads: CASSSVGSSGNTIYF. The CDR3 DNA reads as TGTGCCAGCAGCTCGGTTGGGAGCTCTGGAAACACCATATATTTT.

The chain has TRBV7-3 and TRBJ2-3; 11 bases fit TRBD2. This CDR3 has 18 amino acids. V was clipped by 5 bases and J by 4 bases; unmatched bases: 14. CDR1 and CDR2 (germline): SGHTA, FQGTGA. CDR3 bases: TGTGCCAGCAGCACCGCGGGGTCTAGCGGGAGGAGCGCAGATACGCAGTATTTT. This translates into CASSTAGSSGRSADTQYF.

This clone was counted a single time. V and J are TRBV29-1 and TRBJ2-7; 7 bases fit TRBD1. The CDR3 is 13 residues long. V gave up 7 bases and J gave up 7 bases; unmatched junction bases: 13. Germline V lookup: CDR1 SQVTM, CDR2 ANQGSEA. The DNA of the CDR3 is TGCAGCGCCGGACAGGCCGCAGTGGGAGAGCAGTACTTC. Its translation: CSAGQAAVGEQYF.

The CDR3 here is CASSLGVFSEQFF. For the CDR3, the DNA is TGTGCCAGCAGCTTAGGAGTCTTCTCAGAGCAGTTCTTC. The chain combines TRBV7-2 with TRBJ2-1; D is undetermined. The CDR3 consists of 13 residues. Germline CDR1 and CDR2: SGHTA and FQGNSA. V lost 1 base to trimming and J lost 10 bases, with 11 bases between them.

The V gene is TRBV7-9, the J gene TRBJ1-1, with D hard to call. V lost 6 bases to trimming and J lost 4 bases, with 9 bases between them. This CDR3 is 12 amino acids long. Germline V gene lookup returns CDR1 SEHNR and CDR2 FQNEAQ (reference sequence). CDR3 nucleotide sequence: TGTGCCAGCAGTATCGAGTTCACTGAAGCTTTCTTT. It codes for CASSIEFTEAFF.

The gene calls are TRBV7-2 and TRBJ2-1, with TRBD1 as a possible D gene (5 bases). This CDR3 region has 14 residues. CDR1 is SGHTA and CDR2 is FQGNSA in the germline V gene. Trimming stripped 3 bases from V and 2 bases from J, with 8 bases between. CDR3 region: CASSFQGTYNEQFF. In nucleotides, the CDR3 is TGTGCCAGCAGCTTTCAGGGAACCTACAATGAGCAGTTCTTC.

The chain links TRBV5-8 to TRBJ2-2, with D possibly being TRBD1 (7 bases). CDR1 and CDR2 from the germline V gene are SGHTS and YDEGEE. Deletions cut 0 bases from V and 3 bases from J, with 15 bases between. The CDR3 is 17 amino acids. CDR3 sequence: CASSLAPDREDTGELFF. DNA for the CDR3: TGTGCCAGCAGCTTGGCCCCCGACAGGGAGGACACCGGGGAGCTGTTTTTT.

The chain is built from TRBV2 and TRBJ2-7, with D maybe TRBD1 (6 bases). Germline CDR1 is SNHLY and CDR2 is FYNNEI. This CDR3 is built from 14 residues. The ends were cut back, 3 bases at V and 7 bases at J, with 16 bases in the middle. The CDR3 spells CASSDRQVHWEQYV. Here the CDR3 DNA reads TGTGCCAGCAGTGATCGACAGGTTCACTGGGAGCAGTACGTC.

This clone showed up just once. This chain links TRBV7-9 with TRBJ2-5; 11 bases are shared with TRBD2. The CDR3 has 15 amino acids. The J segment lost 5 bases and the V segment lost 5 bases, leaving 7 bases of the junction unmatched. Germline lookup yields CDR1 SEHNR and CDR2 FQNEAQ (reference sequence). The CDR3 DNA is TGTGCCAGCAGCCCCGGGACTAGCGGAGGGGAGACCCAGTACTTC. Protein product: CASSPGTSGGETQYF.

This chain links TRBV5-1 with TRBJ2-4; no definite D call. Germline CDR1 SGHRS, CDR2 YFSETQ. There are 14 residues in the CDR3. The ends were cut back, 0 bases at V and 0 bases at J, with 4 bases in the middle. The CDR3 DNA is TGCGCCAGCAGCTTGGAACTAGCCAAAAACATTCAGTACTTC. It translates to CASSLELAKNIQYF.

Regarding this clone: Distinct nucleotide sequences in the sample also encode this CDR3. This chain uses TRBV7-6 with TRBJ1-5, with a possible D match to TRBD1 (6 bases). The CDR3 totals 15 residues. V shed 1 base and J shed 1 base, with 8 bases lying between them. Looked up from germline, CDR1 is SGHVS and CDR2 is FNYEAQ. CDR3 DNA: TGTGCCAGCAGCTTAGGGCAGGGGAGCAATCAGCCCCAGCATTTT. This translates into CASSLGQGSNQPQHF.

The CDR3 here is CASSGQGPLDTEAFF. CDR3 coding DNA: TGTGCCAGCAGTGGACAGGGTCCTTTAGACACTGAAGCTTTCTTT. The chain links TRBV27 to TRBJ1-1; TRBD1 matches at 8 bases. The trim removed 5 bases at V and 3 bases at J, leaving 8 bases unmatched. CDR1 and CDR2 from the germline V gene are MNHEY and SMNVEV (reference sequence). The CDR3 totals 15 residues.

The chain carries TRBV5-1 and TRBJ2-7, with D tentatively TRBD2 (5 bases). With 2 bases removed from V and 2 bases from J, the gap between germline ends came to 8 bases. This CDR3 spans 13 amino acids. CDR1 and CDR2 (germline): SGHRS, YFSETQ. CDR3 nucleotide sequence: TGCGCCAGCAGCTTTACCGGGGCCTACGAGCAGTACTTC. Translating it yields CASSFTGAYEQYF.

The V gene is TRBV5-8, the J gene TRBJ2-1; 9 nucleotides match TRBD1. The CDR3 has 14 amino acids. The V gene end was trimmed by 2 bases and the J gene end by 7 bases; junction bases not matched to a gene: 4. CDR1 is SGHTS and CDR2 is YDEGEE in the germline V gene. The CDR3 reads CASSLGQGWNEQFF. The DNA of the CDR3 is TGTGCCAGCAGCTTAGGACAGGGGTGGAATGAGCAGTTCTTC.

The chain employs TRBV30 and TRBJ2-4; 10 nucleotides align to TRBD1. Germline V gene sequence: CDR1 GTSNPN, CDR2 SVGIG (reference sequence). CDR3 length: 14 amino acids. The V and J ends lost 5 bases and 8 bases, in that order; junction bases with no gene match: 9. CDR3 DNA sequence: TGTGCCTGGTCATCTTCCGGGACAGGGGACATTCAGTACTTC. Amino acids: CAWSSSGTGDIQYF. The whole variable domain, remainder taken from reference TRBV30 and TRBJ2-4, is SQTIHQWPATLVQPVGSPLSLECTVEGTSNPNLYWYRQAAGRGLQLLFYSVGIGQISSEVPQNLSASRPQDRQFILSSKKLLLSDSGFYLCAWSSSGTGDIQYFGAGTRLSVL.

The chain links TRBV6-1 to TRBJ2-1; D remains unclear. The germline V and J ends were trimmed by 1 base and 7 bases, with 11 bases remaining between them. CDR3 length: 14 amino acids. Germline-derived CDR1 and CDR2 are MNHNS and SASEGT. The CDR3 sequence: CASSEVHPWNEQFF. CDR3 nucleotide sequence: TGTGCCAGCAGTGAAGTTCATCCTTGGAATGAGCAGTTCTTC.

The gene calls are TRBV19 and TRBJ2-1; possible D gene TRBD1, 5 bases. V was trimmed by 5 bases and J by 4 bases, leaving 18 bases between them. The CDR3 length is 16 residues. Germline CDR1 and CDR2: LNHDA and SQIVND (reference sequence). CDR3 in amino acids: CASSSPGWGYYNEQFF. The CDR3 DNA reads TGTGCCAGTAGTTCTCCAGGGTGGGGATATTACAATGAGCAGTTCTTC. The entire variable domain, with the rest obtained from reference TRBV19 and TRBJ2-1, is as follows: DGGITQSPKYLFRKEGQNVTLSCEQNLNHDAMYWYRQDPGQGLRLIYYSQIVNDFQKGDIAEGYSVSREKKESFPLTVTSAQKNPTAFYLCASSSPGWGYYNEQFFGPGTRLTVL.

This chain connects TRBV7-3 to TRBJ1-1; 11 positions agree with TRBD1. V shed 5 bases, J shed 6 bases, and the junction held 5 bases outside the gene matches. Germline lookup yields CDR1 SGHTA and CDR2 FQGTGA. The CDR3 consists of 14 residues. The CDR3 loop is CASSPGQGAAEAFF. DNA of the CDR3: TGTGCCAGCAGCCCAGGACAGGGGGCAGCTGAAGCTTTCTTT.

J is TRBJ2-7 and V is TRBV11-3; either TRBD1 or TRBD2 may fit D (6 bases each). V gave up 3 bases and J gave up 5 bases, with 11 bases separating them. CDR1 and CDR2 (germline): SGHNT, YENEEA. This CDR3 spans 13 amino acids. The CDR3 nucleotides read TGTGCCAGCAGCTTGGCTCGGGGGCACGAGCAGTACTTC. Its translation: CASSLARGHEQYF.

The table lists this clone with a count of one. The chain has TRBV7-8 and TRBJ2-1; 10 nucleotides line up with TRBD2. The CDR3 loop spans 15 amino acids. Germline loops: CDR1 SGHVS, CDR2 FQNEAQ. V gave up 5 bases and J gave up 3 bases; unmatched junction bases: 4. The chain's CDR3 is CASSPRTSGYNEQFF. The CDR3, as DNA: TGTGCCAGCAGCCCTCGGACTAGCGGCTACAATGAGCAGTTCTTC.

The chain has TRBV11-2 and TRBJ2-7; D is perhaps TRBD1 or TRBD2 (5 bases each). This CDR3 has 14 residues. Per the germline V gene, CDR1 is SGHAT and CDR2 is FQNNGV. Trimming removed 1 base from V and 2 bases from J, with 9 bases in between. The CDR3 DNA reads as TGTGCCAGCAGCTTAGGAGGGGATCCCTACGAGCAGTACGTC. This gives the protein CASSLGGDPYEQYV.

Here the CDR3 reads CASSLVIGRTSLSSYEQYF. Here the CDR3 DNA reads TGTGCCAGCAGCCTAGTAATAGGGAGGACTAGTCTTAGCTCCTACGAGCAGTACTTC. The rearrangement links TRBV7-2 to TRBJ2-7; 7 bases align to TRBD2. This CDR3 contains 19 residues. J gave up 0 bases and V 5 bases, and 19 bases lay outside the gene matches. The germline CDR1 and CDR2 sequences are SGHTA and FQGNSA. The full variable domain, with the rest looked up from reference TRBV7-2 and TRBJ2-7, is GAGVSQSPSNKVTEKGKDVELRCDPISGHTALYWYRQSLGQGLEFLIYFQGNSAPDKSGLPSDRFSAERTGGSVSTLTIQRTQQEDSAVYLCASSLVIGRTSLSSYEQYFGPGTRLTVT.